This is a list of T cell receptor beta chains from one sample in a study of beta chain features in type 1 diabetes. Produced via immunoSEQ multiplex PCR; TCRdb's table is partial and in-frame only. The sample includes hundreds of thousands of clones, 15% to 17% of them seen just once. Sequences were obtained from naive CD4+ T cells from blood. These receptors were taken from a man aged 18 to 35 in good health. Both conserved end residues are part of each CDR3. D genes are given only for firm matches. A clone size is listed for some rows: how often the clone was seen (once, few, many), or a class if it is expanded.

cdr3_nt | cdr3_aa | clone_size | j_call | d_call | v_call
TGTGCCAGCAGCCTCGGGCCCATGAACACTGAAGCTTTCTTT | CASSLGPMNTEAFF | . | TRBJ1-1 | . | TRBV5-6
TGCAGCGCTGGATGGGACAGGATAAGCTACAATGAGCAGTTCTTC | CSAGWDRISYNEQFF | . | TRBJ2-1 | TRBD1 | TRBV29-1
TGTGCCAGCAGTTCTCCCACCGGCCCGGGAACTGAAGCTTTCTTT | CASSSPTGPGTEAFF | . | TRBJ1-1 | . | TRBV28
TGTGCCAGCAGTGAGGATGTTCAGCCCCAGCATTTT | CASSEDVQPQHF | few | TRBJ1-5 | . | TRBV2
TGTGCCAGCAGTACTCCGGACAGGCGGAACGAGCAGTACTTC | CASSTPDRRNEQYF | few | TRBJ2-7 | TRBD1 | TRBV6-6
TGTGCCATCGGAGGACTAGCGGTCTCAAAGGGAGAGACCCAGTACTTC | CAIGGLAVSKGETQYF | . | TRBJ2-5 | TRBD2 | TRBV10-3
TGTGCCAGCAGCCCGGATCGGGGGGAAGATGAGCAGTTCTTC | CASSPDRGEDEQFF | few | TRBJ2-1 | TRBD2 | TRBV7-8
TGTGCCAGCAGCCGAACAGGGCCGAACACTGAAGCTTTCTTT | CASSRTGPNTEAFF | . | TRBJ1-1 | . | TRBV5-4
TGTGCCAGCTCACCCAGGTTACCTACTTCCTACGAGCAGTACTTC | CASSPRLPTSYEQYF | few | TRBJ2-7 | . | TRBV18
TGTGCCATCAGTGAGTCGACCGGGGCGAACACTGAAGCTTTCTTT | CAISESTGANTEAFF | . | TRBJ1-1 | . | TRBV10-3
TGTGCCAGCAGTGCGGGACTAAAAGCCTACAATGAGCAGTTCTTC | CASSAGLKAYNEQFF | few | TRBJ2-1 | TRBD2 | TRBV28
TGTGCCACCAGCAGAGGAGGGGGCCTAGAAAAACTGTTTTTT | CATSRGGGLEKLFF | . | TRBJ1-4 | TRBD1 | TRBV15
TGTGCCAGCAGTGAAGCTCTGGTGTCCTACGAGCAGTACTTC | CASSEALVSYEQYF | few | TRBJ2-7 | . | TRBV6-1
TGTGCCAGCAGGGGCCCACGGGGGGCAAATGAGCAGTTCTTC | CASRGPRGANEQFF | . | TRBJ2-1 | . | TRBV2
TGTGCCAGCAGCTTAGGGGGGTCGACCTACGAGCAGTACTTC | CASSLGGSTYEQYF | few | TRBJ2-7 | . | TRBV7-9
TGTGCCAGCAGTTACCAGGGATCGGCAGTCAATCAGCCCCAGCATTTT | CASSYQGSAVNQPQHF | few | TRBJ1-5 | . | TRBV6-5
TGTGCCAGCAGCTTAGGATTGAGAGGTCCCAGGGAGCAGTTTTGGACCCAGTACTTC | CASSLGLRGPREQFWTQYF | . | TRBJ2-5 | . | TRBV7-2
TGCGCCAGCAGCTTGGTCGGGACTCTAACAGATACGCAGTATTTT | CASSLVGTLTDTQYF | . | TRBJ2-3 | . | TRBV5-1
TGTGCCAGCAGCGTACAGGTGAACACTGAAGCTTTCTTT | CASSVQVNTEAFF | . | TRBJ1-1 | . | TRBV9
TGTGCCAGCAGCGACCCCGGGACTAGAGCTGATACGCAGTATTTT | CASSDPGTRADTQYF | . | TRBJ2-3 | TRBD2 | TRBV9
TGCAGCGCCTACAGGGGTTGGACTGAAGCTTTCTTT | CSAYRGWTEAFF | few | TRBJ1-1 | TRBD1 | TRBV29-1
TGCAGTGCTGGGACGGATACGCAGTATTTT | CSAGTDTQYF | few | TRBJ2-3 | . | TRBV20-1
TGTGCCAGCAGCCGTAAGGGGACTAGCAATCAGCCCCAGCATTTT | CASSRKGTSNQPQHF | few | TRBJ1-5 | . | TRBV6-5